Sequencing of this T cell receptor (beta chain) was carried out in a study of blood T cell repertoires in COVID-19. Study as a whole: Samples taken during acute and convalescent COVID-19 were collected in the United States, Italy and Spain. PBMCs, B-cell-depleted T cells, or T cells provided the cDNA or gDNA that made up the material.

In the authors' workflow: Reference gene primer amplification gave nucleated cell count estimates. Assay used: immunoSEQ multiplex PCR; TCRdb lists only in-frame clones, some missing. D and trimming come from the DNA, and the V and J calls and clone size come from that table. The sample yields about 120,000 clones, around 80% seen once. V lost 0 bases, J lost 0 bases, and 2 bases stayed unmatched. The CDR3 runs to 16 residues. Germline V CDR1 and CDR2: MNHEY, SVGEGT. Sequenced material: peripheral blood. The sequence derives from a man in his sixties or seventies with acute or convalescent COVID-19. The rearrangement uses TRBV6-2 or TRBV6-3 and TRBJ2-1, with 7 nucleotides matching TRBD2. In DNA form, the CDR3 reads TGTGCCAGCAGTTACTCGGGACTACCCTCCTACAATGAGCAGTTCTTC. It codes for CASSYSGLPSYNEQFF.